The rows below give T cell receptor beta chains drawn from one sample of a study of T cell repertoires in cytomegalovirus infection. MiXCR, run by TCRdb on the reads, gives a single entry per CDR3 protein. This sample yields about 400,000 distinct CDR3 sequences, of which 15% to 20% are seen a single time; approximately 10% belongs to the top ten. Source material: PBMCs. The receptors stem from a human donor in good health (CMV status not recorded). Some clones in this sample may be carry-over from other donors' samples. Both conserved end residues are part of each CDR3. The D gene is left open where the match is weak. Clone size is stated in some rows and not others, as once, few, many or a class when expanded.

clone size,V gene,D gene,J gene,CDR3 protein,CDR3 DNA
-,TRBV7-2,-,TRBJ1-3,CASRGSNTIYF,TGTGCCAGCAGGGGGTCGAACACCATATATTTT
few,TRBV24-1,TRBD1,TRBJ1-5,CATGEQGNQPQHF,TGTGCCACCGGAGAACAGGGGAATCAGCCCCAGCATTTT
-,TRBV4-3,TRBD1,TRBJ2-3,CASSQVRDSNTDTQYF,TGCGCCAGCAGCCAAGTCCGGGACAGCAACACAGATACGCAGTATTTT
many,TRBV7-2,-,TRBJ2-5,CASSLWTQETQYF,TGTGCCAGCAGCTTATGGACCCAGGAGACCCAGTACTTC
many,TRBV7-2,-,TRBJ2-1,CASSTSTSYNEQFF,TGTGCCAGCAGCACCTCAACTAGCTACAATGAGCAGTTCTTC
-,TRBV20-1,-,TRBJ1-6,CSAMEASYNSPLHF,TGCAGTGCTATGGAGGCCTCCTATAATTCACCCCTCCACTTT
many,TRBV7-2,-,TRBJ2-1,CASSLVAGEQFF,TGTGCCAGCAGCTTAGTTGCGGGTGAGCAGTTCTTC
-,TRBV20-1,-,TRBJ2-7,CSASAWGEQYF,TGCAGTGCTAGTGCCTGGGGCGAGCAGTACTTC
-,TRBV12-3/TRBV12-4,-,TRBJ1-5,CASTPTDRNQPQHF,TGTGCCAGCACCCCGACAGACCGCAATCAGCCCCAGCATTTT
few,TRBV27,-,TRBJ2-5,CASRFDGTQYF,TGTGCCAGCAGATTCGATGGGACCCAGTACTTC
-,TRBV10-3,-,TRBJ1-2,CAISVAGLDYGYTF,TGTGCCATCAGCGTAGCCGGACTAGACTATGGCTACACCTTC
many,TRBV19,-,TRBJ1-5,CASKPRRNNQPQHF,TGTGCCAGTAAGCCTCGACGGAACAATCAGCCCCAGCATTTT
many,TRBV6-1,-,TRBJ2-7,CASTKGSGIRSYEQYF,TGTGCCAGCACCAAGGGGTCCGGGATTCGTTCCTACGAGCAGTACTTC
many,TRBV7-9,-,TRBJ1-1,CASSPKGTEAFF,TGTGCCAGCAGCCCAAAAGGGACTGAAGCTTTCTTT
many,TRBV19,-,TRBJ2-7,CASSGGGYEQYF,TGTGCCAGTAGCGGGGGTGGCTACGAGCAGTACTTC
many,TRBV7-8,-,TRBJ1-4,CASSFGQPGEKLFF,TGTGCCAGCAGCTTCGGTCAGCCCGGGGAAAAACTGTTTTTT
many,TRBV7-2,-,TRBJ2-5,CASSLGGRETQYF,TGTGCCAGCAGCTTAGGGGGTAGGGAGACCCAGTACTTC
-,TRBV10-3,TRBD1,TRBJ1-1,CAIATGTENYEAFF,TGTGCCATCGCGACCGGGACAGAGAACTATGAAGCTTTCTTT
few,TRBV10-3,-,TRBJ2-3,CATQRGTHSWDTQYF,TGTGCCACCCAGAGGGGGACACACAGTTGGGATACGCAGTATTTT
few,TRBV28,TRBD2,TRBJ2-3,CASSFPRERGGTDTQYF,TGTGCCAGCAGTTTCCCGCGTGAAAGGGGAGGGACAGATACGCAGTATTTT
-,TRBV29-1,TRBD2,TRBJ2-1,CSTIGGWAYNEQFF,TGCAGCACCATCGGGGGGTGGGCTTACAATGAGCAGTTCTTC
many,TRBV12-3/TRBV12-4,-,TRBJ2-7,CASSFQGGNLYEQYF,TGTGCCAGCAGTTTCCAGGGCGGGAATCTCTACGAGCAGTACTTC
many,TRBV7-6,-,TRBJ1-5,CASSRRASSNQPQHF,TGTGCCAGCAGCCGGAGGGCCTCAAGCAATCAGCCCCAGCATTTT
many,TRBV7-2,-,TRBJ2-7,CASSFGGAAPYYEQYF,TGTGCCAGCAGCTTTGGGGGGGCGGCCCCTTACTACGAGCAGTACTTC
-,TRBV29-1,TRBD1,TRBJ1-2,CSGGDSYGYTF,TGCAGCGGGGGGGACAGCTATGGCTACACCTTC
once,TRBV27,-,TRBJ1-1,CASSLSSVGTEAFF,TGTGCCAGCAGTTTATCATCCGTTGGCACTGAAGCTTTCTTT
few,TRBV2,-,TRBJ2-1,CASSDLVYNEQFF,TGTGCCAGCAGTGATCTGGTGTACAATGAGCAGTTCTTC
few,TRBV7-9,-,TRBJ1-5,CASSLVGDLGNQPQHF,TGTGCCAGCAGCTTAGTCGGGGATTTGGGCAATCAGCCCCAGCATTTT
many,TRBV12-3/TRBV12-4,-,TRBJ1-2,CASSPSPYDGYGYTF,TGTGCCAGCAGTCCGTCCCCATACGATGGCTATGGCTACACCTTC
few,TRBV29-1,TRBD2,TRBJ2-2,CSVARGGRTGELFF,TGCAGCGTTGCCCGGGGGGGCCGCACCGGGGAGCTGTTTTTT
few,TRBV6-2/TRBV6-3,TRBD2,TRBJ2-3,CASRRLAGRTWADTQYF,TGTGCCAGCCGGCGGCTAGCGGGAAGGACGTGGGCAGATACGCAGTATTTT
few,TRBV2,-,TRBJ2-7,CASRGDEQYF,TGTGCCAGTAGAGGGGACGAGCAGTACTTC
many,TRBV7-2,TRBD2,TRBJ2-3,CASSFQAGALDTQYF,TGTGCCAGCAGCTTTCAAGCGGGAGCTCTAGATACGCAGTATTTT
many,TRBV7-2,-,TRBJ1-2,CASSYSNYGYTF,TGTGCCAGCAGCTATTCTAACTATGGCTACACCTTC
many,TRBV12-3/TRBV12-4,TRBD1,TRBJ1-5,CASSRDRDGVQHF,TGTGCCAGCAGCCGGGACAGGGACGGAGTCCAGCATTTT
few,TRBV19,-,TRBJ1-3,CASSESRRFVPDTIYF,TGTGCCAGTAGCGAGTCCCGAAGATTTGTTCCAGACACCATATATTTT
many,TRBV12-3/TRBV12-4,-,TRBJ1-2,CASSLAGYISGNGYTF,TGTGCCAGCAGTTTAGCGGGATATATCAGCGGAAATGGCTACACCTTC
few,TRBV27,-,TRBJ2-1,CASSYRASYNEQFF,TGTGCCAGCAGTTACAGAGCTTCCTACAATGAGCAGTTCTTC
-,TRBV12-3/TRBV12-4,-,TRBJ1-1,CASVWNTEAFF,TGTGCCAGCGTTTGGAACACTGAAGCTTTCTTT
many,TRBV7-2,-,TRBJ1-4,CASSPGRPTNEKLFF,TGTGCCAGCAGCCCGGGACGGCCAACTAATGAAAAACTGTTTTTT
-,TRBV6-5,-,TRBJ1-6,CASSRSGFWENSPLHF,TGTGCCAGCAGCCGCAGTGGGTTTTGGGAAAATTCACCCCTCCACTTT
-,TRBV5-1,TRBD1,TRBJ2-7,CASSSTGTGTSYEQYF,TGCGCCAGCAGCTCGACCGGGACAGGGACTTCCTACGAGCAGTACTTC
many,TRBV7-2,-,TRBJ1-2,CASSLGTTRYGYTF,TGTGCCAGCAGCTTAGGGACAACTCGTTATGGCTACACCTTC
many,TRBV7-2,TRBD2,TRBJ2-4,CASSAGGGAKNIQYF,TGTGCCAGCAGCGCGGGCGGGGGGGCCAAAAACATTCAGTACTTC
-,TRBV15,-,TRBJ2-2,CATSPYSGELFF,TGTGCCACCAGCCCGTACTCCGGGGAGCTGTTTTTT
-,TRBV6-6,-,TRBJ1-5,CAISLANQPQHF,TGTGCCATCAGTCTTGCCAATCAGCCCCAGCATTTT